The 21 T cell receptor beta chains listed next were all sequenced from one sample in a study of T cell responses to AZD1222 COVID-19 vaccine. Repertoires were generated with immunoSEQ multiplex PCR, while TCRdb's copy carries only in-frame clones and drops some. The data show 95,000 to 150,000 clones, around 90% seen once. Source: peripheral blood, taken on day 0 of AZD1222 vaccination. The receptor set was obtained from an adult in good health.

In its sample, this clone was seen a few times. The V call is TRBV7-2, the J call TRBJ1-5; 7 bases line up with TRBD1. This CDR3 comprises 15 residues. V was clipped by 1 base and J by 4 bases; unmatched bases: 4. CDR1 is SGHTA, CDR2 FQGNSA, per germline. CDR3 nucleotide sequence: TGTGCCAGCAGCTTAGACAGGGGTCGGAATCAGCCCCAGCATTTT. Its protein is CASSLDRGRNQPQHF.

This chain joins TRBV27 and TRBJ1-2; D perhaps matches TRBD1 (5 bases). Germline CDR1 reads MNHEY; CDR2 reads SMNVEV (reference sequence). The V end lost 3 bases, the J end lost 8 bases, and 22 bases lay between the germline ends. CDR3 length: 16 residues. For the CDR3, the DNA is TGTGCCAGCAGTTTTTCCCATTGGCAGGGTTCCATGGGCTACACCTTC. It is translated as CASSFSHWQGSMGYTF.

This chain connects TRBV28 to TRBJ2-1, with D unclear. This CDR3 has 14 residues. V shed 5 bases and J shed 5 bases, with 13 bases lying between them. Per germline, CDR1 MDHEN and CDR2 SYDVKM. The chain's CDR3 is CASSPSQGHNEQFF. Written as DNA, the CDR3 is TGTGCCAGCAGTCCCTCTCAAGGCCACAATGAGCAGTTCTTC.

The chain employs TRBV7-8 and TRBJ2-1; D gene ambiguous. Trimming cost V 5 bases and J 7 bases, with 3 bases left between them. The germline V gene encodes CDR1 SGHVS and CDR2 FQNEAQ. This CDR3 has 10 residues. The CDR3 region has the DNA TGTGCCAGCAGCGGAAATGAGCAGTTCTTC. It translates to CASSGNEQFF.

This clone was picked up one time. The chain has TRBV7-6 and TRBJ1-6; D possibly corresponds to TRBD1 (5 bases). Germline V gene lookup returns CDR1 SGHVS and CDR2 FNYEAQ. This CDR3 comprises 15 residues. Trimming took 2 bases from V and 10 from J, leaving 15 bases between them. This CDR3 is CASSLSPGTGSPLHF. The CDR3 DNA follows: TGTGCCAGCAGCTTATCCCCAGGGACGGGATCACCCCTCCACTTT. Complete variable domain (other parts from reference TRBV7-6 and TRBJ1-6): GAGVSQSPRYKVTKRGQDVALRCDPISGHVSLYWYRQALGQGPEFLTYFNYEAQQDKSGLPNDRFSAERPEGSISTLTIQRTEQRDSAMYRCASSLSPGTGSPLHFGNGTRLTVT.

The chain links TRBV28 to TRBJ2-2; unclear D gene. The germline CDR1 and CDR2 sequences are MDHEN and SYDVKM. The CDR3 loop spans 15 amino acids. V gave up 6 bases and J gave up 0 bases, with 11 bases separating them. CDR3 in DNA: TGTGCCAGCAGCCCCTCCGGATCGAACACCGGGGAGCTGTTTTTT. Residues: CASSPSGSNTGELFF. Full variable domain (rest looked up from reference TRBV28 and TRBJ2-2): DVKVTQSSRYLVKRTGEKVFLECVQDMDHENMFWYRQDPGLGLRLIYFSYDVKMKEKGDIPEGYSVSREKKERFSLILESASTNQTSMYLCASSPSGSNTGELFFGEGSRLTVL.

This chain uses TRBV30 with TRBJ1-2; a weak D match, TRBD1 (6 bases). There are 14 residues in the CDR3. Germline lookup yields CDR1 GTSNPN and CDR2 SVGIG (reference sequence). V lost 1 base and J 7 bases, leaving 16 bases between the germline ends. The CDR3 spells CAWSAHREGSGYTF. DNA of the CDR3: TGTGCCTGGAGTGCACACAGGGAAGGGTCTGGCTACACCTTC.

The chain combines TRBV7-2 with TRBJ1-5; D is unclear. The CDR3 sequence is 14 residues long. In germline, CDR1 is SGHTA, CDR2 FQGNSA. Trimming took off 4 bases at V and 3 bases at J, with 10 bases between the two ends. CDR3 sequence reads: CASSSKGLNQPQHF. In DNA, the CDR3 is TGTGCCAGCAGCTCAAAGGGTCTCAATCAGCCCCAGCATTTT.

J is TRBJ1-2 and V is TRBV30, with D tentatively TRBD1 (6 bases). Trimming took 3 bases from V and 7 from J, leaving 15 bases between them. The length of the CDR3 is 13 residues. Germline CDR1 reads GTSNPN; CDR2 reads SVGIG (reference sequence). This CDR3 reads CAWSLKQGGGYTF. In nucleotides, the CDR3 is TGTGCCTGGAGCCTTAAACAGGGAGGTGGCTACACCTTC. Supplemented by reference TRBV30 and TRBJ1-2, the full variable domain reads SQTIHQWPATLVQPVGSPLSLECTVEGTSNPNLYWYRQAAGRGLQLLFYSVGIGQISSEVPQNLSASRPQDRQFILSSKKLLLSDSGFYLCAWSLKQGGGYTFGSGTRLTVV.

The chain couples TRBV10-2 to TRBJ1-4; D call uncertain. There are 13 residues in the CDR3. The germline CDR1 and CDR2 sequences are WSHSY and SAAADI. V was pared by 0 bases and J by 8 bases, with 7 bases between. CDR3 nucleotide sequence: TGCGCCAGCAGTGAGTCGTCCCGGGAAAAACTGTTTTTT. It yields the protein CASSESSREKLFF.

This chain connects TRBV20-1 to TRBJ1-4, with D perhaps TRBD1 (5 bases). The V and J ends lost 6 bases and 9 bases respectively, with 17 bases between them. Germline lookup yields CDR1 DFQATT and CDR2 SNEGSKA (reference sequence). The CDR3 is 13 amino acids. The CDR3 region has the DNA TGCAGTGCAAGTATACACGACAGACAAAAACTGTTTTTT. Translating gives CSASIHDRQKLFF.

The chain is built from TRBV9 and TRBJ2-1, with D perhaps matching TRBD2 (7 bases). Trimming shortened V by 0 bases and J by 16 bases, and 14 bases separated the two germline ends. Germline V gives CDR1 SGDLS, CDR2 YYNGEE. This CDR3 has 12 residues. The CDR3 coding sequence is TGTGCCAGCAGCGTAGAGGGGGGGCGGTTTTTCTTC. Its translation is CASSVEGGRFFF.

V is TRBV5-1 and J is TRBJ1-4; D remains ambiguous. Germline CDR1 is SGHRS and CDR2 is YFSETQ. The CDR3 is 15 residues long. The V gene lost 4 bases and the J gene lost 3 bases, with 13 bases spanning the gap. The CDR3 loop reads CASSPSLTANEKLFF. The CDR3 bases are TGCGCCAGCAGCCCCTCTTTGACGGCTAATGAAAAACTGTTTTTT.

The rearrangement uses TRBV6-6 and TRBJ1-1, with D perhaps matching TRBD1 (5 bases). V was cut by 4 bases and J by 0 bases, with 12 bases left in between. Germline V CDR1 and CDR2: MNHNY, SVGAGI (reference sequence). This CDR3 has 15 amino acids. CDR3 in DNA: TGTGCCAGCAGTTCACCGACAGCTTTGAACACTGAAGCTTTCTTT. Protein: CASSSPTALNTEAFF.

This rearrangement joins TRBV30 to TRBJ2-1; the D is unclear. This CDR3 spans 14 amino acids. The germline V gene encodes CDR1 GTSNPN and CDR2 SVGIG (reference sequence). Trimming left V 2 bases short and J 5 bases short, with 13 bases between. The CDR3, as DNA: TGTGCCTGGAGTACCGGCTATATTGACAATGAGCAGTTCTTC. It specifies CAWSTGYIDNEQFF.

J is TRBJ1-6 and V is TRBV3-1 (or the pseudogene TRBV3-2); D gene ambiguous. The CDR3 extends over 13 amino acids. CDR1 is LGHDT and CDR2 is YNNKEL in the germline V gene (reference sequence). V was shortened by 4 bases and J by 7 bases, with 8 bases between the two germline ends. CDR3 nucleotide sequence: TGTGCCAGCAGCCGGGCCTCGAATTCACCCCTCCACTTT. It is translated as CASSRASNSPLHF.

The rearrangement links TRBV5-6 to TRBJ1-1; D may be TRBD1 (5 bases). V lost 4 bases to trimming and J lost 4 bases, with 11 bases between them. The CDR3 loop spans 13 amino acids. From germline, CDR1 is SGHDT and CDR2 YYEEEE. CDR3 region: CASSEGTATEAFF. As DNA, the CDR3 is TGTGCCAGCAGCGAGGGGACGGCCACTGAAGCTTTCTTT.

The chain has TRBV28 and TRBJ1-4; unclear D gene. The germline V gene has CDR1 MDHEN and CDR2 SYDVKM. V gave up 6 bases and J gave up 4 bases, with 15 bases separating them. The CDR3 sequence is 15 residues long. This chain's CDR3 is CASSSPGSLNEKLFF. The CDR3 DNA is TGTGCCAGCAGCTCCCCGGGGAGTCTTAATGAAAAACTGTTTTTT.

V and J are TRBV28 and TRBJ1-6, with TRBD1 matching over 8 bases. Germline trimming cut 6 bases from V and 7 bases from J; bases unmatched to any gene: 11. The length of the CDR3 is 16 residues. Looked up from germline, CDR1 is MDHEN and CDR2 is SYDVKM. This CDR3 is CASRAGGAFSNSPLHF. CDR3 nucleotide sequence: TGTGCCAGCAGGGCAGGGGGCGCCTTTAGCAATTCACCCCTCCACTTT.

This chain joins TRBV6-6 and TRBJ1-1, with D uncertain. V was pared by 6 bases and J by 2 bases, with 10 bases between. Per the germline V gene, CDR1 is MNHNY and CDR2 is SVGAGI (reference sequence). The CDR3 spans 13 residues. The CDR3 reads CASRISGNTEAFF. As DNA, the CDR3 is TGTGCCAGCAGGATCTCGGGTAACACTGAAGCTTTCTTT.

CDR3 sequence (DNA): TGTGCCACCCCCTTGAGCGACCAGACCTACGAGCAGTACTTC. Protein product: CATPLSDQTYEQYF. The V and J genes are TRBV24-1 and TRBJ2-7; no reliable D call. This CDR3 is built from 14 residues. Looked up from germline, CDR1 is KGHDR and CDR2 is SFDVKD. Trimming took 9 bases from V and 2 from J, leaving 16 bases between them.